Following are 30 T cell receptor beta chains from one sample sequenced in a study of PD-1 blockade in classical Hodgkin lymphoma. The table came from immunoSEQ multiplex PCR; TCRdb's copy has only in-frame clones and leaves some out. The sample holds around 28,000 clones, roughly 71% seen once. In every patient, relapse followed autologous stem cell transplantation, while exposure to brentuximab vedotin differed. The sequenced sample was peripheral blood mononuclear cells (PBMCs), obtained before the second cycle of nivolumab. These receptors were taken from a human donor with classical Hodgkin lymphoma.

The rearrangement links TRBV5-6 to TRBJ1-6; tentatively, D is TRBD1 (6 bases). The CDR3 is 16 residues long. V lost 0 bases and J 4 bases, leaving 11 bases between the germline ends. CDR1 and CDR2 (germline): SGHDT, YYEEEE. CDR3 sequence: CASSLDRADYNSPLHF. For the CDR3, the DNA is TGTGCCAGCAGCTTGGACAGGGCAGATTATAATTCACCCCTCCACTTT.

The genes are TRBV30 and TRBJ2-5, with 10 nucleotides matching TRBD2. V trimming: 3 bases; J trimming: 4 bases; junction bases outside the gene matches: 5. Germline assignment: CDR1 GTSNPN and CDR2 SVGIG (reference sequence). The CDR3 has 14 residues. Written as DNA, the CDR3 is TGTGCCTGGAGGTTTAGCGGGAGGACAGAGACCCAGTACTTC. This sequence encodes CAWRFSGRTETQYF.

This clone was detected only once. This chain connects TRBV27 to TRBJ2-7, with D unresolved. Trimming removed 7 bases from V and 2 bases from J, with 12 bases in between. CDR1 and CDR2 from the germline V gene are MNHEY and SMNVEV (reference sequence). The CDR3 runs to 13 residues. In DNA form, the CDR3 reads TGTGCCAGCAAGGCACTTCTCACCTACGAGCAGTACTTC. Protein sequence: CASKALLTYEQYF.

With regard to this clone: This likely traces to a read error, being one base from a far larger clone. Different DNA sequences within this sample yield the same CDR3. The V gene is TRBV5-4, the J gene TRBJ1-5; D is undetermined. Germline CDR1 and CDR2: SGHNT and YYREEE (reference sequence). Trimming cost V 4 bases and J 2 bases, with 13 bases left between them. This CDR3 spans 15 amino acids. The CDR3 reads CASSQSSSGNQPQHF. The CDR3 DNA reads TGTGCCAGCAGCCAATCCTCTAGCGGCAATCAGCCCCAGCATTTT.

V usage is TRBV7-2 and J usage is TRBJ1-2; D gene ambiguous. In germline, CDR1 is SGHTA, CDR2 FQGNSA. CDR3 length equals 11 residues. V gave up 3 bases and J gave up 6 bases, with 5 bases separating them. The CDR3 DNA is TGTGCCAGCAGCTTTTCGCATGGCTACACCTTC. This codes for CASSFSHGYTF.

CDR3 sequence: CASSLSRQGTNQPQHF. CDR3 nucleotide sequence: TGTGCCAGCAGCTTGTCGAGACAGGGGACGAATCAGCCCCAGCATTTT. This sequence joins TRBV11-2 and TRBJ1-5, with 8 bases lining up with TRBD1. The junction had 8 bases not matched to a gene; V was cut back by 3 bases and J by 4 bases. The V gene's germline CDR1 is SGHAT and CDR2 FQNNGV. This CDR3 spans 16 amino acids.

V usage is TRBV5-6 and J usage is TRBJ2-7, with D tentatively TRBD1 (6 bases). The CDR3 has 13 amino acids. V lost 1 base and J 3 bases, leaving 8 bases between the germline ends. Germline V gene sequence: CDR1 SGHDT, CDR2 YYEEEE. CDR3 sequence (DNA): TGTGCCAGCAGCTTGACAGGGATCTACGAGCAGTACTTC. Residues: CASSLTGIYEQYF.

The chain is built from TRBV4-1 and TRBJ1-3; TRBD1 is a possible D gene (6 bases). Trimming stripped 6 bases from V and 4 bases from J, with 13 bases between. Germline CDR1 MGHRA, CDR2 YSYEKL. CDR3 length: 14 residues. In DNA form, the CDR3 reads TGCGCCAGCAGGGAGACAGGACAGGGAAACACCATATATTTT. It encodes CASRETGQGNTIYF.

This clone was found once. This chain uses TRBV5-1 with TRBJ2-7; TRBD2 matches 11 bases. The V and J ends lost 4 bases and 3 bases, in that order; junction bases with no gene match: 6. The CDR3 length is 15 residues. Germline V CDR1 and CDR2: SGHRS, YFSETQ. CDR3 sequence (DNA): TGCGCCAGCAGCCTCGCGGGACTAGCGGTCTACGAGCAGTACTTC. Translated, it gives CASSLAGLAVYEQYF.

This clone was seen a few times. The genes are TRBV18 and TRBJ2-3, with D unclear. The CDR3 loop spans 14 amino acids. Germline V gene sequence: CDR1 KGHSH, CDR2 LQKENI. V was shortened by 3 bases and J by 1 base, with 8 bases between the two germline ends. The CDR3 coding sequence is TGTGCCAGCTCACCCTCGGACGGCACAGATACGCAGTATTTT. This gives the protein CASSPSDGTDTQYF.

V and J are TRBV11-2 and TRBJ2-1, with 8 nucleotides matching TRBD1. The J segment lost 6 bases and the V segment lost 5 bases, leaving 6 bases of the junction unmatched. Germline V lookup: CDR1 SGHAT, CDR2 FQNNGV. The CDR3 length is 14 residues. CDR3 amino acids: CASSTRTGSNEQFF. The DNA of the CDR3 is TGTGCCAGCAGCACGCGGACAGGGTCCAATGAGCAGTTCTTC.

The rearrangement uses TRBV28 and TRBJ2-7; D perhaps matches TRBD1 (5 bases). This CDR3 has 12 residues. V shed 4 bases and J shed 2 bases, with 6 bases lying between them. CDR1 is MDHEN and CDR2 is SYDVKM in the germline V gene. The CDR3 nucleotides read TGTGCCAGCAGTTCAGGGACCTACGAGCAGTACTTC. Translated, it gives CASSSGTYEQYF.

The V call is TRBV7-2, the J call TRBJ2-1, with D perhaps given as TRBD1 or TRBD2 (5 bases each). The CDR3 is 15 amino acids. V was pared by 1 base and J by 7 bases, with 14 bases between. CDR1 is SGHTA and CDR2 is FQGNSA in the germline V gene. The CDR3 DNA reads TGTGCCAGCAGCTTAGTGAGGGGTGCTACGAATGAGCAGTTCTTC. It yields the protein CASSLVRGATNEQFF.

This chain joins TRBV7-9 and TRBJ2-2, with 10 bases that match TRBD2. The trim removed 2 bases at V and 7 bases at J, leaving 4 bases unmatched. Germline CDR1 and CDR2: SEHNR and FQNEAQ (reference sequence). CDR3 size: 15 residues. CDR3 in DNA: TGTGCCAGCAGCTTAAGACTAGCGGGTGACGGGGAGCTGTTTTTT. Translating gives CASSLRLAGDGELFF.

This clone was found a few times. The gene calls are TRBV19 and TRBJ2-5; tentatively, D is TRBD1 (5 bases). CDR1 is LNHDA and CDR2 is SQIVND in the germline V gene (reference sequence). Deletions cut 3 bases from V and 2 bases from J, with 19 bases between. The CDR3 runs to 17 residues. The CDR3 DNA sequence: TGTGCCAGTAGTATCCGTTCCGTCGGCAGGGAACAAGAGACCCAGTACTTC. Translating gives CASSIRSVGREQETQYF. Together with reference TRBV19 and TRBJ2-5, the CDR3 gives the full variable domain: DGGITQSPKYLFRKEGQNVTLSCEQNLNHDAMYWYRQDPGQGLRLIYYSQIVNDFQKGDIAEGYSVSREKKESFPLTVTSAQKNPTAFYLCASSIRSVGREQETQYFGPGTRLLVL.

The chain employs TRBV6-6 and TRBJ2-3, with 9 bases fitting TRBD1. Germline values: CDR1 MNHNY, CDR2 SVGAGI (reference sequence). This CDR3 has 14 amino acids. With 4 bases clipped from V and 13 bases from J, the junction kept 12 bases outside the gene matches. The CDR3 region has the DNA TGTGCCAGCAGTTCGTCCCGGGACAGGGTTGGGGAGTATTTT. This sequence encodes CASSSSRDRVGEYF.

The chain recombines TRBV7-2 with TRBJ1-2; 10 positions agree with TRBD1. CDR1 is SGHTA and CDR2 is FQGNSA in the germline V gene. CDR3 length: 15 residues. V was pared by 5 bases and J by 7 bases, with 10 bases of the junction left unmatched. CDR3: CASSLGTGAGSGYTF. In DNA form, the CDR3 reads TGTGCCAGCAGCCTCGGGACAGGGGCAGGGTCTGGCTACACCTTC.

Only a few counts were recorded for this clone. This chain links TRBV5-5 with TRBJ1-5; 9 bases align to TRBD1. This CDR3 has 20 amino acids. V shed 6 bases and J 2 bases; nucleotides not matched to a gene: 21. Looked up from germline, CDR1 is SGHKS and CDR2 is YYEKEE (reference sequence). Here the CDR3 DNA reads TGTGCCAGCACCCAAAGAGGGGGACAGGGAGACCTTCTCGGCAATCAGCCCCAGCATTTT. This sequence encodes CASTQRGGQGDLLGNQPQHF.

The rearrangement uses TRBV5-1 and TRBJ1-3, with D possibly matching TRBD1 (5 bases). CDR1 is SGHRS, CDR2 YFSETQ, per germline. V was cut by 4 bases and J by 4 bases, with 15 bases left in between. This CDR3 comprises 15 residues. In DNA, the CDR3 is TGCGCCAGCAGCGACAGCACTATGGGGGGAAACACCATATATTTT. Translated, it gives CASSDSTMGGNTIYF.

This chain connects TRBV19 to TRBJ1-5; D gene uncertain. Trimming shortened V by 3 bases and J by 5 bases, and 20 bases separated the two germline ends. CDR1 and CDR2 from the germline V gene are LNHDA and SQIVND (reference sequence). This CDR3 spans 17 amino acids. CDR3 amino acids: CASSIKSFSANDQPQHF. In DNA form, the CDR3 reads TGTGCCAGTAGTATTAAGTCCTTCTCGGCTAACGATCAGCCCCAGCATTTT.

This clone has just a few counts. The chain carries TRBV28 and TRBJ2-3; D perhaps matches TRBD1 (5 bases). The CDR3 has 16 amino acids. Trimming removed 5 bases at V and 4 bases at J, with 19 bases between. CDR1 is MDHEN, CDR2 SYDVKM, per germline. CDR3 sequence: CASSPPLGQGADTQYF. In DNA form, the CDR3 reads TGTGCCAGCAGTCCCCCTTTGGGCCAGGGTGCAGATACGCAGTATTTT. The whole variable domain, remainder taken from reference TRBV28 and TRBJ2-3, is DVKVTQSSRYLVKRTGEKVFLECVQDMDHENMFWYRQDPGLGLRLIYFSYDVKMKEKGDIPEGYSVSREKKERFSLILESASTNQTSMYLCASSPPLGQGADTQYFGPGTRLTVL.

This clone has only a few counts. This chain uses TRBV18 with TRBJ2-3; a possible D gene is TRBD1 (5 bases). The CDR3 extends over 15 amino acids. Per the germline V gene, CDR1 is KGHSH and CDR2 is LQKENI. V shed 3 bases and J shed 1 base, with 11 bases lying between them. DNA for the CDR3: TGTGCCAGCTCACCCATGGACACAGGCACAGATACGCAGTATTTT. It is translated as CASSPMDTGTDTQYF.

The genes are TRBV2 and TRBJ2-7; the match to TRBD2 covers 11 bases. Germline V gene lookup returns CDR1 SNHLY and CDR2 FYNNEI. V shed 5 bases, J shed 4 bases, and the junction held 7 bases outside the gene matches. The CDR3 loop spans 15 amino acids. In nucleotides, the CDR3 is TGTGCCAGCAGTTCCGTAGCGGGAGGGCCGTACGAGCAGTACTTC. Translating gives CASSSVAGGPYEQYF.

This rearrangement joins TRBV18 to TRBJ2-5; the D gene could be TRBD1 or TRBD2 (6 bases each). Germline V gene sequence: CDR1 KGHSH, CDR2 LQKENI. The CDR3 spans 16 residues. The V and J ends lost 5 bases and 0 bases respectively, with 16 bases between them. This chain's CDR3 is CASSTGTGVNQETQYF. Here the CDR3 DNA reads TGTGCCAGCTCAACAGGGACGGGGGTTAACCAAGAGACCCAGTACTTC.

The chain is built from TRBV11-2 and TRBJ1-2; the match to TRBD1 covers 7 bases. After removal of 5 bases from V and 5 bases from J, the junction contained 5 bases not matched to a gene. There are 13 residues in the CDR3. Germline CDR1 reads SGHAT; CDR2 reads FQNNGV. This CDR3 is CASSRGTDYGYTF. The CDR3 DNA follows: TGTGCCAGCAGCCGCGGGACAGATTATGGCTACACCTTC.

This clone came up a few times. V is TRBV6-5 and J is TRBJ1-2; tentative D call: TRBD1 (5 bases). Germline V CDR1 and CDR2: MNHEY, SVGAGI. The CDR3 totals 11 residues. Trimming took off 5 bases at V and 8 bases at J, with 9 bases between the two ends. The CDR3 DNA is TGTGCCAGCAGTACGGGGGGGGGCTACACCTTC. As protein: CASSTGGGYTF.

This chain uses TRBV18 with TRBJ2-1, with 9 nucleotides matching TRBD2. CDR3 length equals 16 residues. CDR1 is KGHSH and CDR2 is LQKENI in the germline V gene. Trimming removed 3 bases from V and 5 bases from J; junction bases left unmatched: 8. The CDR3 DNA is TGTGCCAGCTCACCGCTAGCGGGAAGACTAAACAATGAGCAGTTCTTC. This codes for CASSPLAGRLNNEQFF.

This chain uses TRBV4-1 with TRBJ1-1; D remains ambiguous. The CDR3 contains 12 residues. V dropped 3 bases and J dropped 5 bases, with 7 bases sitting between them. CDR1 and CDR2 from the germline V gene are MGHRA and YSYEKL. The DNA for the CDR3 is TGCGCCAGCAGCCACCCCGGAACTGAAGCTTTCTTT. Encoded protein: CASSHPGTEAFF.

This rearrangement joins TRBV6-4 to TRBJ2-2; a weak D match, TRBD1 (7 bases). Germline assignment: CDR1 MRHNA and CDR2 SNTAGT. The CDR3 loop spans 15 amino acids. The V end lost 5 bases, the J end lost 1 base, and 11 bases lay between the germline ends. CDR3: CASSPQGGNTGELFF. The CDR3 DNA reads TGTGCCAGCAGTCCTCAGGGGGGGAACACCGGGGAGCTGTTTTTT.

This clone was observed a handful of times. This chain uses TRBV11-2 with TRBJ1-1, with D possibly TRBD1 on 6 matching bases. Germline V gene data show CDR1 as SGHAT and CDR2 as FQNNGV. The CDR3 consists of 19 residues. V was clipped by 5 bases and J by 6 bases, with 31 bases between them. The CDR3 sequence: CASSPIRGGAVVRISEAFF. CDR3 coding DNA: TGTGCCAGCAGCCCTATCCGGGGGGGGGCGGTAGTCCGTATCTCTGAAGCTTTCTTT.